The text below deals with one TCR beta chain. Researchers sorted participants into cohorts using their self-reported clinical history. Cohort 3 recovery required two negative PCRs, clearance, or symptom resolution. Some clones are missing from TCRdb's copy, which holds only in-frame ones; the method was immunoSEQ multiplex PCR. The sample has under 200,000 clones, approximately 91% seen once. The sample is drawn from a study of blood T cell repertoires in COVID-19. Across the study: Sources were T cells, B-cell-depleted T cells, or PBMCs; the material itself was cDNA or gDNA.

The CDR3 has 19 amino acids. Trimming at V came to 4 bases and at J to 4 bases, leaving 17 bases not matched to a gene. CDR1 LGHDT and CDR2 YNNKEL come from the germline V gene (reference sequence). This receptor was identified in a woman aged 18-29 years who had recovered from COVID-19. The chain combines TRBV3-1 (or the pseudogene TRBV3-2) with TRBJ1-2, with 11 bases identical to TRBD1. Material for sequencing was PBMCs or T cells enriched from blood (not recorded which). The CDR3 DNA sequence: TGTGCCAGCAGCCGCGAATCCGGACAGGGGGCGCTTCGTGTCTATGGCTACACCTTC. This codes for CASSRESGQGALRVYGYTF.